The entry below describes one TCR beta chain. Germline V gene data show CDR1 as MNHEY and CDR2 as SMNVEV (reference sequence). Trimming took off 3 bases at V and 0 bases at J, with 12 bases between the two ends. This CDR3 region has 15 residues. The sample originates from a study of T cell changes during pregnancy in multiple sclerosis. Method: immunoSEQ multiplex PCR; TCRdb's copy keeps in-frame clones and lacks some. Of tens of thousands of clones in the sample, roughly 93% were seen once. This chain links TRBV27 with TRBJ2-7, with a weak D call TRBD1 (7 bases). The sequencing used peripheral blood, collected in the first trimester of pregnancy. The TCR comes from a female donor with multiple sclerosis, enrolled in a pregnancy study. The CDR3: CASSLRGQNSYEQYF. The DNA for the CDR3 is TGTGCCAGCAGTTTGCGGGGACAGAACTCCTACGAGCAGTACTTC.